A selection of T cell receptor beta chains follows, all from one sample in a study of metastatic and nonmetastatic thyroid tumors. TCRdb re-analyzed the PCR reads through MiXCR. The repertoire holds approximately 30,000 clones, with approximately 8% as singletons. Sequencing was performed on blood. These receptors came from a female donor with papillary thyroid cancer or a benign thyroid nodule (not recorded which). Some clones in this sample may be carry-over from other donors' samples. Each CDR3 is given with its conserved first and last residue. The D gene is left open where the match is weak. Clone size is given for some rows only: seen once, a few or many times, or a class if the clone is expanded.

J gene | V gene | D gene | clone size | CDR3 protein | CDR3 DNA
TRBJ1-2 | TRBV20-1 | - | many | CSARDEVNYGYTF | TGCAGTGCTAGAGATGAGGTTAACTATGGCTACACCTTC
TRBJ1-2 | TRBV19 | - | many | CASSIQQNYGYTF | TGTGCCAGTAGTATTCAACAGAACTATGGCTACACCTTC
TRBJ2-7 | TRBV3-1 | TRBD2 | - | CASSQGLAGVSSGEQYF | TGTGCCAGCAGCCAAGGCCTAGCGGGAGTATCGTCTGGAGAGCAGTACTTC
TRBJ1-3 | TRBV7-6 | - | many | CASSLQVASGNTIYF | TGTGCCAGCAGCTTACAGGTGGCCTCTGGAAACACCATATATTTT
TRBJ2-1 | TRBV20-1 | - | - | CSARIIPRDELVNEQFF | TGCAGTGCTAGAATAATACCCCGGGACGAGCTTGTCAATGAGCAGTTCTTC
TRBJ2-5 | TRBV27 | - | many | CASSPGSQETQYF | TGTGCCAGCAGCCCGGGTTCTCAAGAGACCCAGTACTTC
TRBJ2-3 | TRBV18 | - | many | CASSPPVAGDRTDTQYF | TGTGCCAGCTCACCACCGGTGGCTGGGGACCGCACAGATACGCAGTATTTT
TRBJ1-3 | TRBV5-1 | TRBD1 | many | CASSLRQGVTGNTIYF | TGCGCCAGCAGCTTAAGACAGGGGGTAACTGGAAACACCATATATTTT
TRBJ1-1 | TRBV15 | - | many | CATRQVGGTEAFF | TGTGCCACCAGGCAGGTTGGAGGGACTGAAGCTTTCTTT
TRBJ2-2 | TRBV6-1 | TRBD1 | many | CASSQTGGFTGELFF | TGTGCCAGCAGCCAGACAGGGGGGTTTACCGGGGAGCTGTTTTTT
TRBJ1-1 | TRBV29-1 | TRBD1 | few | CSVGQDRVSMNTEAFF | TGCAGCGTCGGCCAGGACAGGGTTTCGATGAACACTGAAGCTTTCTTC
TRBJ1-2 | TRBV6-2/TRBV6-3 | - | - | CASSYSQESDGYTF | TGTGCCAGCAGTTACTCCCAAGAGTCGGATGGCTACACCTTC
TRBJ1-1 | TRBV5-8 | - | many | CASSQGRQNTEAFF | TGTGCCAGCAGCCAGGGACGGCAGAACACTGAAGCTTTCTTT
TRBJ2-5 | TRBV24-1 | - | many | CATSDPVGGSQTQYF | TGTGCCACCAGTGATCCCGTTGGTGGTTCGCAGACCCAGTACTTC
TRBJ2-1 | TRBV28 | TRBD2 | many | CASSLKRGEQFF | TGTGCCAGCAGTCTCAAGCGGGGTGAGCAGTTCTTC
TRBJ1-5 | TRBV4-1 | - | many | CASSLGQTAGNQPQHF | TGCGCCAGCAGCCTTGGACAGACCGCTGGCAATCAGCCCCAGCATTTT
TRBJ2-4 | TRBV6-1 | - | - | CASKPILGGGVNIQYF | TGTGCCAGCAAACCGATCCTGGGAGGGGGTGTGAACATTCAGTACTTC
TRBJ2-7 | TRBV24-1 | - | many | CATSLKGEQYF | TGTGCCACCAGCCTAAAAGGGGAGCAGTACTTC
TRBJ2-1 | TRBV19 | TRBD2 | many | CASSISTSRYYNEQFF | TGTGCCAGTAGTATCTCGACTAGCAGATACTACAATGAGCAGTTCTTC
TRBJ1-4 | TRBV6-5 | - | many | CASSYSRAAEKLFF | TGTGCCAGCAGTTACTCGAGGGCCGCTGAAAAACTGTTTTTT
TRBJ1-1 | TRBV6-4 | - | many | CASSQRGNTEAFF | TGTGCCAGCAGCCAGCGGGGGAACACTGAAGCTTTCTTT
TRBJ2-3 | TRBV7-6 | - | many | CASSLDSGLSTDTQYF | TGTGCCAGCAGCTTAGATTCGGGGCTAAGCACAGATACGCAGTATTTT
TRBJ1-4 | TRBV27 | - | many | CASSSRRLGNEKLFF | TGTGCCAGCAGTTCAAGACGGCTGGGTAATGAAAAACTGTTTTTT
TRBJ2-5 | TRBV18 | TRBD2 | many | CASSPKAGAGETQYF | TGTGCCAGCTCACCTAAAGCGGGGGCCGGGGAGACCCAGTACTTC
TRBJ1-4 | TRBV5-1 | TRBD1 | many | CASSHGTVNLNEKLFF | TGCGCCAGCAGCCACGGGACAGTAAACCTTAATGAAAAACTGTTTTTT
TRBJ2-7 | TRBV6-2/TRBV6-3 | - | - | CASSYSPNYEQYF | TGTGCCAGCAGTTACTCCCCAAACTACGAGCAGTACTTC
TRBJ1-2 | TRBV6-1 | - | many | CASSLRGEGDGYTF | TGTGCCAGCAGTTTGCGGGGTGAGGGCGATGGCTACACCTTC
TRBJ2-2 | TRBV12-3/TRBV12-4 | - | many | CASSFVLPGELFF | TGTGCCAGCAGTTTCGTTCTACCCGGGGAGCTGTTTTTT
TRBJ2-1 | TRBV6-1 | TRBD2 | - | CASTVAGTQFF | TGTGCCAGCACCGTAGCGGGAACGCAGTTCTTC
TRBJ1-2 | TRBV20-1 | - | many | CSAKTGPYGYTF | TGCAGTGCTAAGACCGGCCCCTATGGCTACACCTTC
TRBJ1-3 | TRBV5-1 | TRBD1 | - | CASSLAGDSENTIYF | TGCGCCAGCAGCTTGGCAGGGGACAGCGAAAACACCATATATTTT
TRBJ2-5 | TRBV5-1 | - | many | CASSFNPAETQYF | TGCGCCAGCAGCTTTAACCCGGCGGAGACCCAGTACTTC
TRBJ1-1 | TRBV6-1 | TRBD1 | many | CASSADRVDTEAFF | TGTGCCAGCAGTGCTGACAGGGTGGACACTGAAGCTTTCTTT
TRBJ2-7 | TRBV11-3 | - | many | CASSQGPPYEQYF | TGTGCCAGCAGTCAAGGTCCACCCTACGAGCAGTACTTC
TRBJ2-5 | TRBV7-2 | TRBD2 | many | CASSLGLRGGETQYF | TGTGCCAGCAGTCTAGGATTGCGGGGGGGCGAGACCCAGTACTTC
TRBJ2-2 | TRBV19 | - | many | CASRTNTRAGELFF | TGTGCCAGCCGGACTAATACAAGAGCCGGGGAGCTGTTTTTT
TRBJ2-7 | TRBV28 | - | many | CASSPNWGLGHQTYEQYF | TGTGCCAGCAGTCCCAATTGGGGGCTCGGACACCAGACCTACGAGCAGTACTTC
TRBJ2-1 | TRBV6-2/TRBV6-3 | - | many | CASRSQGSYNEQFF | TGTGCCAGCAGATCACAGGGCTCCTACAATGAGCAGTTCTTC
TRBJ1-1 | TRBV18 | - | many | CASSRDGLNTEAFF | TGTGCCAGCTCACGGGACGGACTTAACACTGAAGCTTTCTTT
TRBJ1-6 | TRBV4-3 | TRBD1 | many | CASSQVAGTGNSPLHF | TGCGCCAGCAGCCAAGTTGCCGGGACAGGGAATTCACCCCTCCACTTT
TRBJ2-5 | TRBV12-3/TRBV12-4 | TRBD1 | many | CASSQDRGLRETQYF | TGTGCCAGCAGCCAGGACAGGGGGCTAAGGGAGACCCAGTACTTC
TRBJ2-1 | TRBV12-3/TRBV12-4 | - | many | CASTLFRSEQFF | TGTGCCAGCACCCTTTTTAGGTCGGAGCAGTTCTTC
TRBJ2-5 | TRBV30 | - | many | CAWSQGIVQETQYF | TGTGCCTGGAGCCAGGGGATCGTCCAAGAGACCCAGTACTTC
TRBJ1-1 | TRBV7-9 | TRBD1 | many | CASSFTGVYTEAFF | TGTGCCAGCAGCTTTACAGGGGTTTACACTGAAGCTTTCTTT
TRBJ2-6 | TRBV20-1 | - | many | CSAPSEGGSGANVLTF | TGCAGTGCCCCTAGCGAAGGCGGCTCTGGGGCCAACGTCCTGACTTTC
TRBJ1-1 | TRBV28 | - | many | CASSFPAKGMNTEAFF | TGTGCCAGCAGTTTCCCGGCGAAGGGAATGAACACTGAAGCTTTCTTT
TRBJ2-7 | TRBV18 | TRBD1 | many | CASSGTATYEQYF | TGTGCCAGCTCTGGGACAGCGACCTACGAGCAGTACTTC
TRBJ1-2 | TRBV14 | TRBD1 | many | CASSRAGTGAHGYTF | TGTGCCAGCAGCCGAGCCGGGACAGGGGCCCATGGCTACACCTTC
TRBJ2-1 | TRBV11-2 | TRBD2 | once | CASSPMMGGGAGQFF | TGTGCCAGCAGCCCCATGATGGGCGGGGGGGCAGGGCAGTTCTTC
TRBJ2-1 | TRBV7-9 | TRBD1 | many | CASRAGTGGDGEQFF | TGTGCCAGCAGGGCCGGGACAGGGGGGGACGGTGAGCAGTTCTTC
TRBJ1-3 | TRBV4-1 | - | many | CASSQDRAGKTSSGNTIYF | TGCGCCAGCAGCCAAGATCGTGCGGGCAAGACAAGCTCTGGAAACACCATATATTTT
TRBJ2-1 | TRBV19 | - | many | CASSIVFRQGNEQFF | TGTGCCAGTAGTATAGTTTTCAGGCAGGGCAATGAGCAGTTCTTC
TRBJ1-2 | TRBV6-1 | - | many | CASSADRSFGYTF | TGTGCCAGCAGCGCCGACAGGTCCTTTGGCTACACCTTC
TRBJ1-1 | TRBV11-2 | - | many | CASSFRPGLKNTEAFF | TGTGCCAGCAGCTTTAGACCGGGACTCAAGAACACTGAAGCTTTCTTT
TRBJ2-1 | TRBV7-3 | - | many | CASSREGEYNEQFF | TGTGCCAGCAGTAGGGAGGGGGAATACAATGAGCAGTTCTTC